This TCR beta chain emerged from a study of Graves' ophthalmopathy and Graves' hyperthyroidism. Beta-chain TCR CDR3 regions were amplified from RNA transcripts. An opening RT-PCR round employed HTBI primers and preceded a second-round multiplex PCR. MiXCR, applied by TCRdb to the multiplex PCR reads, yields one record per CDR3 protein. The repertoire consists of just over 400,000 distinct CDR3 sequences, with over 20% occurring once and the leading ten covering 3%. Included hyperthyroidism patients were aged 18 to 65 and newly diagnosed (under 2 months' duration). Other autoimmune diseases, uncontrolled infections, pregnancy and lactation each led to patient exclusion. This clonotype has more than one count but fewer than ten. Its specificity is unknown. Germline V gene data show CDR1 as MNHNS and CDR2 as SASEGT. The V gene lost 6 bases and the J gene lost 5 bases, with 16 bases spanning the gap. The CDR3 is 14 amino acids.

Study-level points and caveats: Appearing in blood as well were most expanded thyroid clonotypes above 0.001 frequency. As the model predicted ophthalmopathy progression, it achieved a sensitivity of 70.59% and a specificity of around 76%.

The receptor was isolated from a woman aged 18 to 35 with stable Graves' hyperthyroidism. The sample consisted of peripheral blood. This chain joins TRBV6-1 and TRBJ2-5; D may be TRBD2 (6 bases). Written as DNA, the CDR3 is TGTGCCAGCAGCGCGGGACCCCCTCCGGAGACCCAGTACTTC. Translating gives CASSAGPPPETQYF.